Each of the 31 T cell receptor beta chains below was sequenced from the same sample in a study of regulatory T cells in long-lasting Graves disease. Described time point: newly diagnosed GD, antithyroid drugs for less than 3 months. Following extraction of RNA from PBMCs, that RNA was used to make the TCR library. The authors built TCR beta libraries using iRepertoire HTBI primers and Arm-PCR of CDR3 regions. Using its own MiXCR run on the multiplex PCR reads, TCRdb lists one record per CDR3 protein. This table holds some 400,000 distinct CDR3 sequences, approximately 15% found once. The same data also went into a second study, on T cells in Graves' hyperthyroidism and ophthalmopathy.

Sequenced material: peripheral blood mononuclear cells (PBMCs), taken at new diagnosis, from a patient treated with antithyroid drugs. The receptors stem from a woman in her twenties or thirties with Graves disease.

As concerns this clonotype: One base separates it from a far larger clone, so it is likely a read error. As DNA, the CDR3 is TGTGCCAGCAGCCCACGGGACAGGGTCGACAATGAGCAGTACTTC. Translating gives CASSPRDRVDNEQYF. This chain uses TRBV11-1 with TRBJ2-7, with 9 nucleotides matching TRBD1. CDR1 and CDR2 (germline): SGHAT, FQDESV (reference sequence). This CDR3 is 15 amino acids long. Germline trimming cut 5 bases from V and 7 bases from J; bases unmatched to any gene: 12.

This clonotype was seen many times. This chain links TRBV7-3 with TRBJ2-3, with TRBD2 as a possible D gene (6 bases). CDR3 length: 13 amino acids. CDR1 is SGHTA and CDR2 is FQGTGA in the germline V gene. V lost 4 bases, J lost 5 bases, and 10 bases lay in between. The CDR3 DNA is TGTGCCAGCAGCTATCGGGGAGGAGATACGCAGTATTTT. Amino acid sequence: CASSYRGGDTQYF.

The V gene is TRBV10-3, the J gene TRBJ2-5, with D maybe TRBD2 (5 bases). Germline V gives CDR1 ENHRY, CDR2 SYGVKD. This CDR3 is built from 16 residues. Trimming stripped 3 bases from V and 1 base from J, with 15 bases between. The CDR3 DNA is TGTGCCATCAGTGAAGAGAGGGAACGACCCCAAGAGACCCAGTACTTC. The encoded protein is CAISEERERPQETQYF.

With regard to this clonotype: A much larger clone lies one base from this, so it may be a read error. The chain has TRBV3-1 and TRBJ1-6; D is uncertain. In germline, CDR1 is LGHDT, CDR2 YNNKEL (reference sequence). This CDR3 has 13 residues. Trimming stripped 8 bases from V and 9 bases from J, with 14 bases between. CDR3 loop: CASGLSMISPLHF. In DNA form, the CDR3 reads TGTGCCAGCGGCCTCTCAATGATTTCACCCCTCCACTTT.

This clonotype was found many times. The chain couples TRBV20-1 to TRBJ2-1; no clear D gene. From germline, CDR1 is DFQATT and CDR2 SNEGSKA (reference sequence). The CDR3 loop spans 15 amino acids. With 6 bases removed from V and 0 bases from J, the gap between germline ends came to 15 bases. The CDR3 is CSAMYPPSSYNEQFF. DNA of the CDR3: TGCAGTGCAATGTATCCCCCGAGCTCCTACAATGAGCAGTTCTTC.

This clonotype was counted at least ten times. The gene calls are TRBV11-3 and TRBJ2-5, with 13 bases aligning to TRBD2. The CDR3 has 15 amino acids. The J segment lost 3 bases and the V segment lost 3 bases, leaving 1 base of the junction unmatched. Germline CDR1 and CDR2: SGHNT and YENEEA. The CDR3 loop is CASSFGTSGKETQYF. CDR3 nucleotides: TGTGCCAGCAGCTTCGGGACTAGCGGGAAAGAGACCCAGTACTTC.

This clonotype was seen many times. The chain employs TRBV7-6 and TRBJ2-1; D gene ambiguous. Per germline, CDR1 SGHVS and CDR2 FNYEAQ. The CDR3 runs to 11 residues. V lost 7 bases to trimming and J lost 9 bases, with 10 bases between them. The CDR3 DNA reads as TGTGCCAGCACCGATGGCGCTGAGCAGTTCTTC. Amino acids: CASTDGAEQFF. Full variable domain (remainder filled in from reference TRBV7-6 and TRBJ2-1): GAGVSQSPRYKVTKRGQDVALRCDPISGHVSLYWYRQALGQGPEFLTYFNYEAQQDKSGLPNDRFSAERPEGSISTLTIQRTEQRDSAMYRCASTDGAEQFFGPGTRLTVL.

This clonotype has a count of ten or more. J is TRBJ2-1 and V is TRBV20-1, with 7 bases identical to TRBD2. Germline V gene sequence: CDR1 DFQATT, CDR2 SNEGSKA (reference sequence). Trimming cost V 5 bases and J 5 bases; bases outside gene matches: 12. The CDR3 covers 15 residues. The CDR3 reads CSASPGTTDHNEQFF. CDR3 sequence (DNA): TGCAGTGCTTCGCCTGGGACTACCGATCACAATGAGCAGTTCTTC.

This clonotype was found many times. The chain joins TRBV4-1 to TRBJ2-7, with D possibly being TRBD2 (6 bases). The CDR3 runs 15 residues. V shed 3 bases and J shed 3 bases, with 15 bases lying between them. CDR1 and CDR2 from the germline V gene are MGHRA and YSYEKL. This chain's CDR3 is CASSQTSEYVYEQYF. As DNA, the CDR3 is TGCGCCAGCAGCCAGACTAGTGAGTACGTCTACGAGCAGTACTTC.

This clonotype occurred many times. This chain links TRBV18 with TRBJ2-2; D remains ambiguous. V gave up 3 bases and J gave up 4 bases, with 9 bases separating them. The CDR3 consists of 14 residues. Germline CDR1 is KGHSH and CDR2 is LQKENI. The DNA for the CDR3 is TGTGCCAGCTCACCGCTGCCCTTCACCGGGGAGCTGTTTTTT. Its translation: CASSPLPFTGELFF.

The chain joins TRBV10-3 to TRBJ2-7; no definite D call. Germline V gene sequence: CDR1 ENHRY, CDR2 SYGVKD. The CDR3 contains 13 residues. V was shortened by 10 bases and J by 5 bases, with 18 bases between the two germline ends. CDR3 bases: TGTGCCAGCAACCAAGATATAGGACACGAGCAGTACTTC. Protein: CASNQDIGHEQYF.

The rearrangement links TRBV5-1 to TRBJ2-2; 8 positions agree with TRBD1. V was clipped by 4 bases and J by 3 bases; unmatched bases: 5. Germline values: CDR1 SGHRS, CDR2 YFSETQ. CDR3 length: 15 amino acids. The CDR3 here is CASSRSGGDTGELFF. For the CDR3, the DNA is TGCGCCAGCAGCAGGTCAGGGGGCGACACCGGGGAGCTGTTTTTT.

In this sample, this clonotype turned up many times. The CDR3 spells CASTGQGYTEAFF. CDR3 coding DNA: TGTGCCAGCACCGGACAGGGGTACACTGAAGCTTTCTTT. The genes are TRBV2 and TRBJ1-1; 9 nucleotides agree with TRBD1. This CDR3 is 13 amino acids long. The germline V gene has CDR1 SNHLY and CDR2 FYNNEI. Trimming removed 7 bases from V and 3 bases from J; junction bases left unmatched: 3.

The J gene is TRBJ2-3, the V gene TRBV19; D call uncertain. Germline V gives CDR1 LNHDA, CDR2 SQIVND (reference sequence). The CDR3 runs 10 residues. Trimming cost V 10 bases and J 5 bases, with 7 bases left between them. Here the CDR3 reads CATSRDTQYF. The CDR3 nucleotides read TGTGCCACCTCTCGAGATACGCAGTATTTT.

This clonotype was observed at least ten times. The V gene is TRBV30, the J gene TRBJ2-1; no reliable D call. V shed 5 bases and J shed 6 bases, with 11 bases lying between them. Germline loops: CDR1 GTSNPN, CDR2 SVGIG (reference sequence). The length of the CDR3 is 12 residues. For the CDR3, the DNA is TGTGCCTGGGTGGCGAGGTCCAATGAGCAGTTCTTC. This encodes CAWVARSNEQFF.

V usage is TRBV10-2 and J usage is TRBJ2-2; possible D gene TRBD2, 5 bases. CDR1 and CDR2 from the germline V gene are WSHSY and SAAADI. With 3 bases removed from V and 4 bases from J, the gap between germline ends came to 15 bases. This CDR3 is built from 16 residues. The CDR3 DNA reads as TGCGCCAGCAGTGATGAGGGTCGGGGTGGCACCGGGGAGCTGTTTTTT. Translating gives CASSDEGRGGTGELFF.

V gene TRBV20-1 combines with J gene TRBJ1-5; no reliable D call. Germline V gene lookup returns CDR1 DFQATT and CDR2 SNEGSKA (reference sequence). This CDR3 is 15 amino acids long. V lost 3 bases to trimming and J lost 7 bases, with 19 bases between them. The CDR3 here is CSASIVEGSNQPQHF. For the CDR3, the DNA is TGCAGTGCTAGCATAGTAGAGGGTTCAAACCAGCCCCAGCATTTT.

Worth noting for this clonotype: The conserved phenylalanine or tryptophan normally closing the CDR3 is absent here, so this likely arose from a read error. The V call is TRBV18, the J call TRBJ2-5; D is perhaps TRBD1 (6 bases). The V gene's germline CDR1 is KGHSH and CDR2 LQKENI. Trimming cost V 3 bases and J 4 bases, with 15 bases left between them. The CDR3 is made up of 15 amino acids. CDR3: CASSPSRDMPETQYL. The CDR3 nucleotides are TGTGCCAGCTCACCGTCCCGGGACATGCCAGAGACCCAGTACCTC.

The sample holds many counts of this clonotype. CDR3 DNA sequence: TGTGCCAGCAGTCCCGCTAGTGAGGACACAGATACGCAGTATTTT. It translates to CASSPASEDTDTQYF. This rearrangement joins TRBV28 to TRBJ2-3; no firm D call. The CDR3 totals 15 residues. Germline V CDR1 and CDR2: MDHEN, SYDVKM. The V end lost 5 bases, the J end lost 2 bases, and 14 bases lay between the germline ends.

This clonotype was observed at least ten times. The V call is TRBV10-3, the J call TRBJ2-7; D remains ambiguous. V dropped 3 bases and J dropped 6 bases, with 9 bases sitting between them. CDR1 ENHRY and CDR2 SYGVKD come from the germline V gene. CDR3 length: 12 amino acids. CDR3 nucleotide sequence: TGTGCCATCAGTGATGTCTCCAGCGAGCAGTACTTC. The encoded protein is CAISDVSSEQYF.

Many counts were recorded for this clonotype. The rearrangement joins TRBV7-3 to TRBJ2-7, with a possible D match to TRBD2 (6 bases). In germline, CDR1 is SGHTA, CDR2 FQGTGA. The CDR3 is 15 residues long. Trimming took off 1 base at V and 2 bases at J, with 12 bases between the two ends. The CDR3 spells CASSLMGGLTYEQYF. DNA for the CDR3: TGTGCCAGCAGCTTAATGGGGGGACTTACCTACGAGCAGTACTTC.

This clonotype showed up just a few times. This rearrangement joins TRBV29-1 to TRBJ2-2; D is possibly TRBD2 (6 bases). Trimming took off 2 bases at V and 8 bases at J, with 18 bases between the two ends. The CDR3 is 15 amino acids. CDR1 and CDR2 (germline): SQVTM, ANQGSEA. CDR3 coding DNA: TGCAGCGTTGAAACTAGCCCTATCGGGGCTGGGGAGCTGTTTTTT. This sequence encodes CSVETSPIGAGELFF.

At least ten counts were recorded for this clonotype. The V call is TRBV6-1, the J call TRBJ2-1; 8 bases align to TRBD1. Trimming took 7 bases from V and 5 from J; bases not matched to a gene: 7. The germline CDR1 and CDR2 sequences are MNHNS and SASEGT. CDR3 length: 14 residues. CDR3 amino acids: CASKPGGAHNEQFF. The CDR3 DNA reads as TGTGCCAGCAAACCAGGGGGCGCGCACAATGAGCAGTTCTTC.

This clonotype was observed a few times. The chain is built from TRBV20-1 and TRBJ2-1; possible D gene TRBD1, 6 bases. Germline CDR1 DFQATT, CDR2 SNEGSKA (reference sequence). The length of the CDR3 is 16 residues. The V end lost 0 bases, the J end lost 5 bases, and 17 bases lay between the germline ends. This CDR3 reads CSARDLMGAPHNEQFF. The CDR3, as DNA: TGCAGTGCTAGAGATTTGATGGGGGCTCCACACAATGAGCAGTTCTTC.

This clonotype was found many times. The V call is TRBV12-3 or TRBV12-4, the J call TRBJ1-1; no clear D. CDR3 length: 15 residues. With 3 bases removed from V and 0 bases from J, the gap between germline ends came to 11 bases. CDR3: CASSFNAQLNTEAFF. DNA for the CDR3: TGTGCCAGCAGTTTTAATGCACAGTTGAACACTGAAGCTTTCTTT.

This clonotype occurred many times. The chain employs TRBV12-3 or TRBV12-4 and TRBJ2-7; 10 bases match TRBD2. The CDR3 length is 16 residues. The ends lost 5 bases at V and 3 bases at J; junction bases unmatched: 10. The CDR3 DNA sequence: TGTGCCAGCAGTCGACTAGCGGGCCCCAGGAGCTACGAGCAGTACTTC. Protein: CASSRLAGPRSYEQYF.

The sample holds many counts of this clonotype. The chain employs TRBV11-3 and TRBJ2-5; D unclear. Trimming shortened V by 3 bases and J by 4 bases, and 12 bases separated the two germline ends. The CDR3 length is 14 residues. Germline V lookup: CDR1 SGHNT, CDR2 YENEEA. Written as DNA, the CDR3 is TGTGCCAGCAGCTTTCCGGGTTTGGCAGAGACCCAGTACTTC. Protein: CASSFPGLAETQYF.

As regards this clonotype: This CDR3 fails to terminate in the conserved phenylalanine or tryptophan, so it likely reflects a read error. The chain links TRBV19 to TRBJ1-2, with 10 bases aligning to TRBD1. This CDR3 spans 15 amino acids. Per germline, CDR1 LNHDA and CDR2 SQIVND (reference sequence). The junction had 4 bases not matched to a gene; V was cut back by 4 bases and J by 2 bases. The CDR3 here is CASSKPGQGNYGYTL. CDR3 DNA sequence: TGTGCCAGTAGTAAACCGGGACAGGGGAACTATGGCTACACCCTC.

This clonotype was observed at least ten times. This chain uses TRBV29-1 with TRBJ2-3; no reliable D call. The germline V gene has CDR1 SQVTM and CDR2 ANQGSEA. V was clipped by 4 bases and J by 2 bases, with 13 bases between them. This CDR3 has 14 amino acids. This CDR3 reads CSVAQRPYTDTQYF. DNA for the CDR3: TGCAGCGTTGCTCAGAGACCTTACACAGATACGCAGTATTTT.

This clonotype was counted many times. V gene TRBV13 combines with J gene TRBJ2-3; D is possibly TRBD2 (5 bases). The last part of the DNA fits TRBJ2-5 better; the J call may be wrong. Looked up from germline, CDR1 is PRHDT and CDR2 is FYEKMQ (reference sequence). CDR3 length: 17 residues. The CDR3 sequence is CASSFPTGGSRRETQYF. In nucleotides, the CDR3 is TGTGCCAGCAGTTTCCCGACTGGTGGTTCACGGAGGGAGACCCAGTACTTC.

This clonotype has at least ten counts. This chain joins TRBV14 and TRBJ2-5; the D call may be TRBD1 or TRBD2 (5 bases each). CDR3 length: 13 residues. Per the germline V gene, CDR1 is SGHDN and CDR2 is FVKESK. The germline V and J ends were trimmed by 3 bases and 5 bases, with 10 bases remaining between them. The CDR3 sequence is CASSHAEGETQYF. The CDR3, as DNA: TGTGCCAGCAGCCACGCAGAGGGGGAGACCCAGTACTTC.